This TCR beta chain was recovered during a study of OX40 agonist ivuxolimab in advanced cancers. Measured with immunoSEQ multiplex PCR; TCRdb has only the in-frame clones, and not every one. The sample contains fewer than 85,000 clones, about 89% of which appear only once. Remarks on this clone: What it binds is unknown.

Study outcomes and limitations: The expanded peripheral T cells' antigen specificity was not determined. There were, on average, more expanded clones in CD8+ T cells than in CD4+.

The sample in question was CD4+ or CD8+ T cells sorted from blood, obtained in a trial of the OX40 agonist ivuxolimab. This receptor was taken from an adult with an advanced solid tumor such as melanoma, head and neck, liver or kidney cancer.

The CDR3 bases are TGTGCCAGCAGCGAGGTCTACTACGAGCAGTACTTC. This sequence encodes CASSEVYYEQYF. The rearrangement joins TRBV6-1 to TRBJ2-7; D gene ambiguous. CDR3 length: 12 residues. The germline CDR1 and CDR2 sequences are MNHNS and SASEGT. The germline V and J ends were trimmed by 6 bases and 3 bases, with 9 bases remaining between them.